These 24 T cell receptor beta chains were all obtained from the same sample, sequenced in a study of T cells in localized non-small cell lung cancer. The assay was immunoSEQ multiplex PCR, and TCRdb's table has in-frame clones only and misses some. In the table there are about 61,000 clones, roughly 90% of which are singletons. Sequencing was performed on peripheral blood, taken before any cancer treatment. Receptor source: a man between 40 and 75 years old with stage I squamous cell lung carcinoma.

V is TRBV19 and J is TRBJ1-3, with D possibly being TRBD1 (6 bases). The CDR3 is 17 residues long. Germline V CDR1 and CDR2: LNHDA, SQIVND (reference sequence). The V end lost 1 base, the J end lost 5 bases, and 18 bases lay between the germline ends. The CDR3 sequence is CASSIGPGQHYRNTIYF. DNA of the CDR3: TGTGCCAGTAGTATAGGACCCGGACAGCATTACAGAAACACCATATATTTT.

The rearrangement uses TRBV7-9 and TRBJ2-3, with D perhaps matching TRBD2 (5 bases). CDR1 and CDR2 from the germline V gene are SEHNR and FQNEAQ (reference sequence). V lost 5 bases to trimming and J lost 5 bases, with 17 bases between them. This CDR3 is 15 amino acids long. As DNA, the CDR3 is TGTGCCAGCAGCCCTCCTGGATCGAGGGTAGATACGCAGTATTTT. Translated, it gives CASSPPGSRVDTQYF.

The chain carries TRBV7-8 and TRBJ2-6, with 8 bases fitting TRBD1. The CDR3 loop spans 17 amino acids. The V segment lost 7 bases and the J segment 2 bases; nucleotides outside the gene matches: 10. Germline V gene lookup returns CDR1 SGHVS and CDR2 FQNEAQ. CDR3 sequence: CASTWTGKVAGANVLTF. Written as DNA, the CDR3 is TGTGCCAGCACCTGGACAGGGAAAGTGGCTGGGGCCAACGTCCTGACTTTC.

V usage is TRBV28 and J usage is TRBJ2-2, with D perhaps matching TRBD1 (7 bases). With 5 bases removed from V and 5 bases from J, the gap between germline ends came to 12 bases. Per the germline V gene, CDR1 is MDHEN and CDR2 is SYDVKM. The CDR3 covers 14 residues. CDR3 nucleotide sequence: TGTGCCAGCAGTACGACAGGGAGGACCGGGGAGCTGTTTTTT. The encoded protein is CASSTTGRTGELFF.

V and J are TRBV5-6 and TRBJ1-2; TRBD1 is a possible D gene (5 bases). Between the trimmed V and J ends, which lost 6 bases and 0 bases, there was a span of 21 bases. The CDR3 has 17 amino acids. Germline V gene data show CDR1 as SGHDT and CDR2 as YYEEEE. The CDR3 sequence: CASNSQGWTLSNYGYTF. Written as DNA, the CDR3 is TGTGCCAGCAACTCCCAGGGCTGGACGTTGTCTAACTATGGCTACACCTTC.

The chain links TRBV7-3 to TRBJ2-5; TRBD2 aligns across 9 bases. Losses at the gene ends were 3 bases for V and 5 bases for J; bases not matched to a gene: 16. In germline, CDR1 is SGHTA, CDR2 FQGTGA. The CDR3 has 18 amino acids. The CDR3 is CASSFWVGLAGAGETQYF. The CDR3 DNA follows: TGTGCCAGCAGCTTTTGGGTCGGATTAGCGGGAGCGGGGGAGACCCAGTACTTC.

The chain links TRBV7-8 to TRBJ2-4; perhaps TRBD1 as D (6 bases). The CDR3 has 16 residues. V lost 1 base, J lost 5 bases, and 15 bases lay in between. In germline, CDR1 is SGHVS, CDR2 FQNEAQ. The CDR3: CASSLGYRAIQNIQYF. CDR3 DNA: TGTGCCAGCAGCTTAGGTTACAGGGCTATTCAAAACATTCAGTACTTC.

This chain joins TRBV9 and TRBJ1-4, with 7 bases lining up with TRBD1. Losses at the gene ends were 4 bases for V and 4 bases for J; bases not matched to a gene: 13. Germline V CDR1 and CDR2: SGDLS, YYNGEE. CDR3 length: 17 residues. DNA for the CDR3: TGTGCCAGCAGCCTCACTACAGGGGCTCTGGGTAATGAAAAACTGTTTTTT. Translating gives CASSLTTGALGNEKLFF.

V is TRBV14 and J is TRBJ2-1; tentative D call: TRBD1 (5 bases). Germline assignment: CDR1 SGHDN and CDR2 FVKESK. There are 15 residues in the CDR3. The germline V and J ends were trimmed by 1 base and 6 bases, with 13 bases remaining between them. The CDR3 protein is CASSQGTYPLNEQFF. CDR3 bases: TGTGCCAGCAGCCAAGGGACATACCCTCTCAATGAGCAGTTCTTC.

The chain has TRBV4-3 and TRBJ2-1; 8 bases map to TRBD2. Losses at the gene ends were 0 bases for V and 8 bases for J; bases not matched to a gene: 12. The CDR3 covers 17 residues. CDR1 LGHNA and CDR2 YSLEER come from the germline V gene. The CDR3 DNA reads TGCGCCAGCAGCCAAGATGCCCCAGCGGGAGCCCGCGATGAGCAGTTCTTC. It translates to CASSQDAPAGARDEQFF.

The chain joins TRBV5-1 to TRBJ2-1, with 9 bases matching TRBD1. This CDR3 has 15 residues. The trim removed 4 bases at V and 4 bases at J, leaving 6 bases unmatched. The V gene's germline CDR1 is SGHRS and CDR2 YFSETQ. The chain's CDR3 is CASSDDRGNYNEQFF. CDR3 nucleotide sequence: TGCGCCAGCAGCGACGACAGGGGGAATTACAATGAGCAGTTCTTC.

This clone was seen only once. As DNA, the CDR3 is TGTGCCAGCCGGGGGGCCTCCACAGATACGCAGTATTTT. This encodes CASRGASTDTQYF. The chain recombines TRBV25-1 with TRBJ2-3; weak D call: TRBD2 (7 bases). Trimming removed 8 bases at V and 2 bases at J, with 11 bases between. The CDR3 is 13 residues long. CDR1 MGHDK and CDR2 SYGVNS come from the germline V gene.

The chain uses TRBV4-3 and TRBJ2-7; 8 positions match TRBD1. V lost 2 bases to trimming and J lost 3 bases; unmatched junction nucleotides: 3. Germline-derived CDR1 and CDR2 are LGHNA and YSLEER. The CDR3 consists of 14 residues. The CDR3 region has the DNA TGCGCCAGCAGCCAATCGGGACAGGACTACGAGCAGTACTTC. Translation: CASSQSGQDYEQYF.

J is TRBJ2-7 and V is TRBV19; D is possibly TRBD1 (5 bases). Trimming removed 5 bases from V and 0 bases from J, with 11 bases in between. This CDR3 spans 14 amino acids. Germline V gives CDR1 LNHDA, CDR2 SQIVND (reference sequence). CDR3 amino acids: CASSHHRSSYEQYF. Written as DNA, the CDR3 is TGTGCCAGTAGTCATCACAGGAGCTCCTACGAGCAGTACTTC.

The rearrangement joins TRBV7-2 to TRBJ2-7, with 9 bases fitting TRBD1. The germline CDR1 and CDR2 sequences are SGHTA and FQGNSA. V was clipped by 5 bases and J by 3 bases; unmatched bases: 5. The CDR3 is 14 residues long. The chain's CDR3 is CASSLRTGDYEQYF. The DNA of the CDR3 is TGTGCCAGCAGCCTTCGGACAGGGGACTACGAGCAGTACTTC.

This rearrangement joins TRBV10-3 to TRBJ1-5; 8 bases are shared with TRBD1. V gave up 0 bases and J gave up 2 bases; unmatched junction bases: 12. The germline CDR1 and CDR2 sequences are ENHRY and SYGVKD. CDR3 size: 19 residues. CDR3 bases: TGTGCCATCAGTGAGTCAGGACAGGGCGGAGGGGTCGGCAATCAGCCCCAGCATTTT. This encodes CAISESGQGGGVGNQPQHF.

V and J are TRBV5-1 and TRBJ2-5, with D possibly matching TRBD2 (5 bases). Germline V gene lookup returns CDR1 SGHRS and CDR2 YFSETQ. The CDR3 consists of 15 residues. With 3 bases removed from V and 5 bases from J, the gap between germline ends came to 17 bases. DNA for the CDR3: TGCGCCAGCAGCTCCCCTGATGGAGTAGCGGAGACCCAGTACTTC. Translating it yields CASSSPDGVAETQYF.

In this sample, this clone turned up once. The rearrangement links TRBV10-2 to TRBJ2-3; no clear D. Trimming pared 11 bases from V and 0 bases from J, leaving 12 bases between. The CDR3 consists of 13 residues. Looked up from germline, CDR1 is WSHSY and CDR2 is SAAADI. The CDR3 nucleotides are TGCGCCGTCGACTCCTCTAGCACAGATACGCAGTATTTT. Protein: CAVDSSSTDTQYF.

The CDR3 is CASSSKPTGGNTEAFF. CDR3 nucleotide sequence: TGTGCCAGCAGCTCTAAACCGACCGGAGGAAACACTGAAGCTTTCTTT. The chain has TRBV4-2 and TRBJ1-1; D remains unclear. The V gene's germline CDR1 is LGHNA and CDR2 YNFKEQ. The V end was cut by 5 bases, the J end by 2 bases, with 18 bases between. This CDR3 contains 16 residues.

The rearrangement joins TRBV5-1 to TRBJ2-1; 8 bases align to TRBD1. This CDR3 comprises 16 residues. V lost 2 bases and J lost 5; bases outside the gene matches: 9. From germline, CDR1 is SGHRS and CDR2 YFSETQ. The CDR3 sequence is CASSFPTGATHNEQFF. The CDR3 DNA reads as TGCGCCAGCAGCTTCCCGACAGGGGCTACGCACAATGAGCAGTTCTTC. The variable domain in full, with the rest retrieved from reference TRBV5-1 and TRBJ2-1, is KAGVTQTPRYLIKTRGQQVTLSCSPISGHRSVSWYQQTPGQGLQFLFEYFSETQRNKGNFPGRFSGRQFSNSRSEMNVSTLELGDSALYLCASSFPTGATHNEQFFGPGTRLTVL.

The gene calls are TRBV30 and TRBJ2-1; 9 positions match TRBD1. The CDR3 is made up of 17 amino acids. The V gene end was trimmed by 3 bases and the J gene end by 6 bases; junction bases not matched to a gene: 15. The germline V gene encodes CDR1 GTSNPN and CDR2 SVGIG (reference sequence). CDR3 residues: CAWSPQHGTGTFNEQFF. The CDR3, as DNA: TGTGCCTGGAGCCCCCAACACGGGACAGGGACTTTCAATGAGCAGTTCTTC.

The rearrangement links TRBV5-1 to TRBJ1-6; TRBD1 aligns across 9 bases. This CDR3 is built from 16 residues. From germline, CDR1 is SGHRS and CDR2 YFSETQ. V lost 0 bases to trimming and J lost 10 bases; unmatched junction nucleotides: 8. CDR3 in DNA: TGCGCCAGCAGCTTGGATCACAGGGGGCGTCTATCACCCCTCCACTTT. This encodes CASSLDHRGRLSPLHF.

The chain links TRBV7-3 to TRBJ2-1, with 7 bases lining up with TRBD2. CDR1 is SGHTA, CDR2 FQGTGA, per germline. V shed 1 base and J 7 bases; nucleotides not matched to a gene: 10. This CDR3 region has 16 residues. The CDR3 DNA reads TGTGCCAGCAGCTTAAAATTTGCGGGAGTTGCTAATGAGCAGTTCTTC. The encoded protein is CASSLKFAGVANEQFF.

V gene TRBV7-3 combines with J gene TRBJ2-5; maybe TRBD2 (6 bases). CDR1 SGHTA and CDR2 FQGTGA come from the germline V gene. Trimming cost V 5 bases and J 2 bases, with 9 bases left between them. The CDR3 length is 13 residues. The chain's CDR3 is CASSPSAQETQYF. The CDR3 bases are TGTGCCAGCAGCCCTAGCGCTCAAGAGACCCAGTACTTC.